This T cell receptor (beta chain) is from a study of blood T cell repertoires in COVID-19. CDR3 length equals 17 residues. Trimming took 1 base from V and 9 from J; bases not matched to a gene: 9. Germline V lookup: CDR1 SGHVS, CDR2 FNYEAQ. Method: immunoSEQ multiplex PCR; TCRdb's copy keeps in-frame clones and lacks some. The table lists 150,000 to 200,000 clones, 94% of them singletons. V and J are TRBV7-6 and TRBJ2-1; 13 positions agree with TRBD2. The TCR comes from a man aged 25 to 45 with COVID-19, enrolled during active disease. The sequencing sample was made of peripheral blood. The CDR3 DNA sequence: TGTGCCAGCAGCTTAGTCCCGAGGACTAGCGGGGGAGGTGAGCAGTTCTTC. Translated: CASSLVPRTSGGGEQFF. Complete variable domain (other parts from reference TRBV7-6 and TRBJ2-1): GAGVSQSPRYKVTKRGQDVALRCDPISGHVSLYWYRQALGQGPEFLTYFNYEAQQDKSGLPNDRFSAERPEGSISTLTIQRTEQRDSAMYRCASSLVPRTSGGGEQFFGPGTRLTVL.